The 32 T cell receptor beta chains presented below share a single source sample, sequenced in a study of T-cell memory formation after mild COVID-19. TCRdb re-called the 5' RACE reads with MiXCR, one entry per CDR3 protein. Found here are around 300,000 distinct CDR3 sequences, approximately 13% of them singletons; the top ten hold around a fifth. The sequencing input was PBMCs or a T cell subset sorted from them (not recorded which). The receptors derive from a man between 18 and 29 years old who had mild COVID-19 (a few samples of this study predate the infection). Cell type and time point are not known.

The J gene is TRBJ1-3, the V gene TRBV12-3 or TRBV12-4; 7 nucleotides agree with TRBD1. V was clipped by 4 bases and J by 4 bases; unmatched bases: 10. The CDR3 runs 16 residues. CDR3 in amino acids: CASSSQPQGVGNTIYF. CDR3 DNA: TGTGCCAGCAGTTCCCAGCCCCAGGGGGTAGGAAACACCATATATTTT.

This clonotype has a handful of counts. The rearrangement uses TRBV12-3 or TRBV12-4 and TRBJ2-5; no definite D call. With 3 bases removed from V and 3 bases from J, the gap between germline ends came to 8 bases. The CDR3 consists of 13 residues. The CDR3 DNA reads TGTGCCAGCAGTTTGACTGGGAAAGAGACCCAGTACTTC. Protein: CASSLTGKETQYF.

This clonotype was detected only a few times. The gene calls are TRBV19 and TRBJ2-3, with D possibly called TRBD1 or TRBD2 (5 bases each). V was trimmed by 3 bases and J by 5 bases, leaving 9 bases between them. Germline CDR1 LNHDA, CDR2 SQIVND (reference sequence). The CDR3 contains 13 residues. CDR3 bases: TGTGCCAGTAGTATTCCAGGGAGAGATACGCAGTATTTT. Translation: CASSIPGRDTQYF.

The genes are TRBV6-2 or TRBV6-3 and TRBJ1-2; D is ambiguous. Germline assignment: CDR1 MNHEY and CDR2 SVGEGT. Trimming removed 5 bases from V and 6 bases from J, with 22 bases in between. This CDR3 comprises 16 residues. The CDR3: CASSPRIEGWGDGYTF. The CDR3 DNA sequence: TGTGCCAGCAGTCCCCGGATTGAGGGCTGGGGAGATGGCTACACCTTC.

This chain connects TRBV10-1 to TRBJ2-3; D unclear. This CDR3 is built from 12 residues. The V gene's germline CDR1 is WNHNN and CDR2 SYGVQD (reference sequence). Trimming shortened V by 0 bases and J by 6 bases, and 4 bases separated the two germline ends. CDR3 amino acids: CASSESFDTQYF. Written as DNA, the CDR3 is TGCGCCAGCAGTGAGTCGTTCGATACGCAGTATTTT.

The V gene is TRBV4-3, the J gene TRBJ2-3; TRBD1 might be the D (5 bases). CDR1 and CDR2 (germline): LGHNA, YSLEER. Deletions cut 1 base from V and 1 base from J, with 12 bases between. The CDR3 has 16 residues. CDR3 coding DNA: TGCGCCAGCAGCCAAGGCGACAGATCCCGCACAGATACGCAGTATTTT. It specifies CASSQGDRSRTDTQYF.

This clonotype was counted between two and nine times. V and J are TRBV6-1 and TRBJ1-5; TRBD1 might be the D (6 bases). CDR3 length equals 14 residues. CDR1 and CDR2 (germline): MNHNS, SASEGT. The V end lost 1 base, the J end lost 6 bases, and 10 bases lay between the germline ends. The DNA of the CDR3 is TGTGCCAGCAGTGAAGTAAACAGGGTTCAGCCCCAGCATTTT. Its translation is CASSEVNRVQPQHF.

This clonotype has more than one count but fewer than ten. V usage is TRBV20-1 and J usage is TRBJ2-1; D is perhaps TRBD1 or TRBD2 (5 bases each). V was trimmed by 0 bases and J by 15 bases, leaving 18 bases between them. CDR3 length equals 13 residues. The germline V gene has CDR1 DFQATT and CDR2 SNEGSKA (reference sequence). The CDR3 DNA reads TGCAGTGCTAGAGATCCTATGGGGACCCGAGGGTTCTTC. Protein product: CSARDPMGTRGFF.

This clonotype was observed at least ten times. The rearrangement joins TRBV4-1 to TRBJ1-6; no reliable D call. The V end lost 3 bases, the J end lost 8 bases, and 5 bases lay between the germline ends. Per germline, CDR1 MGHRA and CDR2 YSYEKL. The CDR3 covers 12 residues. CDR3 nucleotides: TGCGCCAGCAGCCAGGAGGATTCACCCCTCCACTTT. It translates to CASSQEDSPLHF.

The chain links TRBV12-3 or TRBV12-4 to TRBJ2-7; TRBD2 aligns across 16 bases. The CDR3 totals 18 residues. V lost 3 bases, J lost 6 bases, and 11 bases stayed unmatched. The CDR3 spells CASSFAGTSGGELSEQYF. CDR3 coding DNA: TGTGCCAGCAGTTTCGCTGGGACTAGCGGGGGGGAGCTCTCCGAGCAGTACTTC.

This clonotype was seen at least ten times. CDR3 amino acids: CSARGGNIQYF. Here the CDR3 DNA reads TGCAGTGCTAGGGGGGGGAACATTCAGTACTTC. The gene calls are TRBV20-1 and TRBJ2-4, with 7 nucleotides matching TRBD2. The CDR3 extends over 11 amino acids. Germline lookup yields CDR1 DFQATT and CDR2 SNEGSKA (reference sequence). Germline trimming cut 3 bases from V and 7 bases from J; bases unmatched to any gene: 0.

This clonotype was seen repeatedly, ten times or more. The V gene is TRBV18, the J gene TRBJ2-1; the D gene is possibly TRBD1 (6 bases). The ends were cut back, 2 bases at V and 9 bases at J, with 8 bases in the middle. CDR3 length equals 12 residues. Germline CDR1 KGHSH, CDR2 LQKENI. CDR3 coding DNA: TGTGCCAGCTCACCAACAGGGCCTGAGCAGTTCTTC. Protein: CASSPTGPEQFF.

This chain links TRBV7-9 with TRBJ1-1; TRBD1 is a possible D gene (5 bases). This CDR3 is built from 18 residues. Per the germline V gene, CDR1 is SEHNR and CDR2 is FQNEAQ (reference sequence). V lost 4 bases to trimming and J lost 1 base, with 22 bases between them. The CDR3 here is CASSSNTGYPKRNTEAFF. CDR3 sequence (DNA): TGTGCCAGCAGCTCCAATACAGGTTACCCTAAACGGAACACTGAAGCTTTCTTT.

V gene TRBV20-1 combines with J gene TRBJ2-7; D is unclear. CDR1 and CDR2 from the germline V gene are DFQATT and SNEGSKA (reference sequence). The CDR3 is 11 residues long. With 5 bases removed from V and 2 bases from J, the gap between germline ends came to 7 bases. The CDR3, as DNA: TGCAGTGCTTCGGATACCTACGAGCAGTACTTC. It encodes CSASDTYEQYF.

This chain joins TRBV10-3 and TRBJ2-3, with 7 nucleotides matching TRBD1. The CDR3 is 14 amino acids. The V segment lost 6 bases and the J segment 5 bases; nucleotides outside the gene matches: 8. In germline, CDR1 is ENHRY, CDR2 SYGVKD. The DNA for the CDR3 is TGTGCCATCAGAGAGAGGGGACAGCAAGATACGCAGTATTTT. Translation gives CAIRERGQQDTQYF.

This rearrangement joins TRBV6-1 to TRBJ1-1, with D possibly being TRBD1 (6 bases). The CDR3 covers 13 residues. V shed 7 bases and J shed 10 bases, with 19 bases lying between them. Germline V gene sequence: CDR1 MNHNS, CDR2 SASEGT. CDR3 in amino acids: CASIGGDFPGAFF. Here the CDR3 DNA reads TGTGCCAGCATTGGGGGCGATTTCCCAGGAGCTTTCTTT.

The CDR3 loop reads CASSLQGLYEKLFF. In DNA form, the CDR3 reads TGTGCCAGCAGTCTTCAGGGTCTATATGAAAAACTGTTTTTT. The chain combines TRBV12-3 or TRBV12-4 with TRBJ1-4, with a tentative D call TRBD1 (5 bases). This CDR3 has 14 amino acids. Between the trimmed V and J ends, which lost 5 bases and 6 bases, there was a span of 13 bases.

This chain links TRBV4-1 with TRBJ2-5; 10 nucleotides line up with TRBD2. This CDR3 has 16 amino acids. Trimming at V came to 2 bases and at J to 5 bases, leaving 8 bases not matched to a gene. Germline lookup yields CDR1 MGHRA and CDR2 YSYEKL. CDR3: CASSQTSGAPGETQYF. The CDR3, as DNA: TGCGCCAGCAGCCAAACTAGCGGGGCTCCTGGGGAGACCCAGTACTTC.

This clonotype was observed a few times. The V and J genes are TRBV6-5 and TRBJ1-2; the D is unclear. This CDR3 is 14 amino acids long. Trimming stripped 5 bases from V and 10 bases from J, with 20 bases between. Germline CDR1 is MNHEY and CDR2 is SVGAGI. CDR3 sequence: CASSLQTPLGSYTF. DNA for the CDR3: TGTGCCAGCAGTCTCCAGACGCCCCTGGGCTCCTACACCTTC.

The chain employs TRBV9 and TRBJ1-4; the D gene is possibly TRBD1 (5 bases). The germline V gene encodes CDR1 SGDLS and CDR2 YYNGEE. The CDR3 is 16 amino acids. Trimming removed 0 bases at V and 5 bases at J, with 14 bases between. CDR3 sequence reads: CASSVGYQGLNEKLFF. CDR3 nucleotides: TGTGCCAGCAGCGTAGGTTATCAGGGTTTGAATGAAAAACTGTTTTTT.

This clonotype occurred a few times. This chain joins TRBV12-5 and TRBJ1-5, with 7 positions matching TRBD1. J lost 6 bases, V lost 5 bases, and 10 bases had no gene match. The germline V gene has CDR1 LGHNT and CDR2 FRNRAP. The CDR3 runs 15 residues. The CDR3 DNA is TGTGCTAGTGGTAATGACAGGGTACGGGTTCAGCCCCAGCATTTT. It yields the protein CASGNDRVRVQPQHF.

This clonotype was counted only a few times. The chain is built from TRBV5-1 and TRBJ1-1; D is possibly TRBD1 (5 bases). The length of the CDR3 is 15 residues. CDR1 is SGHRS and CDR2 is YFSETQ in the germline V gene. The V gene lost 1 base and the J gene lost 1 base, with 11 bases spanning the gap. The CDR3 spells CASSLYDSENTEAFF. CDR3 nucleotide sequence: TGCGCCAGCAGCTTGTATGACAGTGAGAACACTGAAGCTTTCTTT.

In its sample, this clonotype was seen a few times. This chain uses TRBV30 with TRBJ2-5; no reliable D call. Germline-derived CDR1 and CDR2 are GTSNPN and SVGIG (reference sequence). Trimming left V 4 bases short and J 5 bases short, with 14 bases between. The CDR3 is made up of 13 amino acids. DNA of the CDR3: TGTGCCTGGATGGTACGGTCGGGCGAGACCCAGTACTTC. Its translation is CAWMVRSGETQYF.

The chain couples TRBV6-5 to TRBJ1-6; 11 nucleotides line up with TRBD1. The V gene's germline CDR1 is MNHEY and CDR2 SVGAGI. V shed 6 bases and J 9 bases; nucleotides not matched to a gene: 4. The CDR3 has 14 amino acids. The CDR3 DNA is TGTGCCAGCAGCTCGGACAGGGGGCTTTCACCCCTCCACTTT. This gives the protein CASSSDRGLSPLHF.

In its sample, this clonotype was seen a few times. This chain links TRBV7-9 with TRBJ2-3; D unresolved. V gave up 1 base and J gave up 7 bases, with 9 bases separating them. CDR3 size: 13 residues. The germline V gene encodes CDR1 SEHNR and CDR2 FQNEAQ (reference sequence). The CDR3 protein is CASSLGVQNTQYF. In DNA form, the CDR3 reads TGTGCCAGCAGCTTAGGGGTTCAGAATACGCAGTATTTT.

This chain uses TRBV9 with TRBJ1-2, with D uncertain. Trimming left V 0 bases short and J 6 bases short, with 12 bases between. Germline loops: CDR1 SGDLS, CDR2 YYNGEE. The CDR3 length is 14 residues. Written as DNA, the CDR3 is TGTGCCAGCAGCGTAGATGCCAGGCAGGATGGCTACACCTTC. Translating gives CASSVDARQDGYTF.

This chain connects TRBV12-2 to TRBJ1-1. TRBV12-2 is a documented pseudogene. CDR3 length equals 8 residues. The CDR3 region has the DNA TGTGCAAGTCGCTTCCCTTTCTTT. This codes for CASRFPFF.

The V call is TRBV29-1, the J call TRBJ2-2, with D possibly TRBD2 on 5 matching bases. The ends were cut back, 1 base at V and 2 bases at J, with 17 bases in the middle. The CDR3 totals 17 residues. CDR1 is SQVTM and CDR2 is ANQGSEA in the germline V gene. CDR3 region: CSVEGGPGGSNTGELFF. The CDR3 coding sequence is TGCAGCGTTGAAGGGGGTCCGGGCGGGTCAAACACCGGGGAGCTGTTTTTT.

This clonotype was recorded only once. The chain couples TRBV3-1 to TRBJ2-7; D call uncertain. Between the trimmed V and J ends, which lost 4 bases and 2 bases, there was a span of 9 bases. The CDR3 is 13 residues long. Looked up from germline, CDR1 is LGHDT and CDR2 is YNNKEL (reference sequence). CDR3 residues: CASSPTITYEQYF. The DNA for the CDR3 is TGTGCCAGCAGCCCCACTATTACCTACGAGCAGTACTTC.

The chain has TRBV10-3 and TRBJ2-7; TRBD1 matches 9 bases. Germline V gives CDR1 ENHRY, CDR2 SYGVKD. CDR3 length: 14 amino acids. V dropped 3 bases and J dropped 4; count of bases not matched to a gene: 4. The chain's CDR3 is CAISDGQGSYEQYV. In nucleotides, the CDR3 is TGTGCCATCAGTGACGGACAGGGGAGTTACGAGCAGTACGTC.

This clonotype was counted between two and nine times. The chain employs TRBV19 and TRBJ1-1; unclear D gene. Germline loops: CDR1 LNHDA, CDR2 SQIVND (reference sequence). V was cut by 5 bases and J by 5 bases, with 12 bases left in between. The CDR3 has 13 amino acids. The CDR3 here is CASSVQGITEAFF. The CDR3 nucleotides are TGTGCCAGTAGTGTTCAAGGGATAACTGAAGCTTTCTTT.

This clonotype appeared a few times. CDR3 sequence: CASSLRRDSLYGYTF. The DNA for the CDR3 is TGTGCCAGCAGCTTGAGGAGGGACAGTCTTTATGGCTACACCTTC. This chain links TRBV5-5 with TRBJ1-2, with TRBD1 matching over 7 bases. Trimming at V came to 1 base and at J to 5 bases, leaving 8 bases not matched to a gene. Germline V CDR1 and CDR2: SGHKS, YYEKEE (reference sequence). This CDR3 region has 15 residues.